The next 25 T cell receptor beta chains were all read from a single sample in a study of OX40 agonist ivuxolimab in advanced cancers. The protocol was immunoSEQ multiplex PCR, while the TCRdb copy is restricted to in-frame clones and leaves out a portion. The sample contains tens of thousands of clones, about 80% of which appear only once. Sequencing was performed on CD4+ or CD8+ T cells sorted from blood, taken in a trial of the OX40 agonist ivuxolimab. The receptors here all came from an adult with an advanced solid tumor such as melanoma, head and neck, liver or kidney cancer.

V usage is TRBV5-4 and J usage is TRBJ2-5; no definite D call. The V gene lost 1 base and the J gene lost 3 bases, with 10 bases spanning the gap. This CDR3 spans 14 amino acids. Germline V gene sequence: CDR1 SGHNT, CDR2 YYREEE (reference sequence). The CDR3 here is CASSLYGSEETQYF. CDR3 DNA: TGTGCCAGCAGCTTGTACGGTTCGGAAGAGACCCAGTACTTC.

The chain joins TRBV18 to TRBJ2-5; 7 bases are a match to TRBD2. The CDR3 is made up of 14 amino acids. CDR1 KGHSH and CDR2 LQKENI come from the germline V gene. Germline trimming cut 1 base from V and 4 bases from J; bases unmatched to any gene: 3. Here the CDR3 DNA reads TGTGCCAGCTCACCACGGGGGGGGAGAGAGACCCAGTACTTC. This codes for CASSPRGGRETQYF.

The genes are TRBV5-1 and TRBJ2-3; no firm D call. Germline V CDR1 and CDR2: SGHRS, YFSETQ. This CDR3 spans 13 amino acids. The germline V and J ends were trimmed by 0 bases and 5 bases, with 7 bases remaining between them. The CDR3 is CASSLAPGDTQYF. Here the CDR3 DNA reads TGCGCCAGCAGCTTGGCCCCCGGAGATACGCAGTATTTT. Together with reference TRBV5-1 and TRBJ2-3, the CDR3 gives the full variable domain: KAGVTQTPRYLIKTRGQQVTLSCSPISGHRSVSWYQQTPGQGLQFLFEYFSETQRNKGNFPGRFSGRQFSNSRSEMNVSTLELGDSALYLCASSLAPGDTQYFGPGTRLTVL.

This chain links TRBV29-1 with TRBJ1-2; TRBD1 might be the D (6 bases). Trimming stripped 1 base from V and 5 bases from J, with 14 bases between. Per the germline V gene, CDR1 is SQVTM and CDR2 is ANQGSEA. The CDR3 spans 14 residues. The CDR3 DNA is TGCAGCGTTGAAGCTCGGGCAGGGGCATATGGCTACACCTTC. As protein: CSVEARAGAYGYTF.

The chain employs TRBV5-1 and TRBJ2-5, with 10 positions matching TRBD2. The CDR3 totals 16 residues. CDR1 SGHRS and CDR2 YFSETQ come from the germline V gene. V gave up 0 bases and J gave up 7 bases; unmatched junction bases: 9. Here the CDR3 reads CASSLEASGGRATQYF. CDR3 DNA: TGCGCCAGCAGCTTGGAGGCTAGCGGGGGACGGGCGACCCAGTACTTC. Full variable domain (missing parts from reference TRBV5-1 and TRBJ2-5): KAGVTQTPRYLIKTRGQQVTLSCSPISGHRSVSWYQQTPGQGLQFLFEYFSETQRNKGNFPGRFSGRQFSNSRSEMNVSTLELGDSALYLCASSLEASGGRATQYFGPGTRLLVL.

The CDR3 here is CASSYKGDTQYF. For the CDR3, the DNA is TGTGCCAGCAGTTACAAGGGAGATACGCAGTATTTT. This sequence joins TRBV6-5 and TRBJ2-3, with D hard to call. Germline lookup yields CDR1 MNHEY and CDR2 SVGAGI. Trimming cost V 2 bases and J 5 bases, with 5 bases left between them. The CDR3 is made up of 12 amino acids.

J is TRBJ2-1 and V is TRBV11-2; tentative D call: TRBD1 (5 bases). The CDR3 has 12 residues. Germline V gene sequence: CDR1 SGHAT, CDR2 FQNNGV. V was trimmed by 4 bases and J by 7 bases, leaving 8 bases between them. The CDR3 DNA is TGTGCCAGCAGCTCCAGGGTGAATGAGCAGTTCTTC. Protein sequence: CASSSRVNEQFF.

This chain uses TRBV9 with TRBJ1-2, with D possibly TRBD1 on 6 matching bases. Trimming left V 0 bases short and J 6 bases short, with 12 bases between. Germline loops: CDR1 SGDLS, CDR2 YYNGEE. The CDR3 has 14 residues. The CDR3 sequence is CASSVEGWGHGYTF. CDR3 sequence (DNA): TGTGCCAGCAGCGTAGAAGGGTGGGGGCATGGCTACACCTTC.

The rearrangement links TRBV11-2 to TRBJ1-5; D gene uncertain. Trimming stripped 5 bases from V and 9 bases from J, with 11 bases between. This CDR3 is 12 amino acids long. Germline assignment: CDR1 SGHAT and CDR2 FQNNGV. DNA for the CDR3: TGTGCCAGCAGCCCGGGTGGAGGGCCCCAGCATTTT. Translation gives CASSPGGGPQHF. Together with reference TRBV11-2 and TRBJ1-5, the CDR3 gives the full variable domain: EAGVAQSPRYKIIEKRQSVAFWCNPISGHATLYWYQQILGQGPKLLIQFQNNGVVDDSQLPKDRFSAERLKGVDSTLKIQPAKLEDSAVYLCASSPGGGPQHFGDGTRLSIL.

DNA of the CDR3: TGTGCTAGTGGTTTGGTCACGGGGGCTAGGTCTGGAAACACCATATATTTT. It yields the protein CASGLVTGARSGNTIYF. The V call is TRBV12-5, the J call TRBJ1-3, with D possibly being TRBD1 (6 bases). Trimming stripped 0 bases from V and 1 base from J, with 13 bases between. The CDR3 sequence is 17 residues long. CDR1 is LGHNT and CDR2 is FRNRAP in the germline V gene.

This chain links TRBV10-3 with TRBJ1-2; TRBD1 matches at 11 bases. Germline values: CDR1 ENHRY, CDR2 SYGVKD. This CDR3 is 15 amino acids long. Losses at the gene ends were 6 bases for V and 5 bases for J; bases not matched to a gene: 8. The CDR3 spells CAISGRTGGGYGYTF. DNA for the CDR3: TGTGCCATCAGCGGGAGGACAGGGGGCGGATATGGCTACACCTTC.

J is TRBJ2-1 and V is TRBV5-1; 8 nucleotides agree with TRBD2. Germline-derived CDR1 and CDR2 are SGHRS and YFSETQ. The CDR3 contains 16 residues. V trimming: 4 bases; J trimming: 0 bases; junction bases outside the gene matches: 6. CDR3 sequence: CASSRTSGSSYNEQFF. CDR3 nucleotide sequence: TGCGCCAGCAGCCGAACTAGCGGTAGCTCCTACAATGAGCAGTTCTTC.

The chain is built from TRBV5-1 and TRBJ2-5; 8 bases match TRBD2. CDR3 size: 16 residues. The germline V gene has CDR1 SGHRS and CDR2 YFSETQ. The junction had 9 bases not matched to a gene; V was cut back by 1 base and J by 4 bases. The chain's CDR3 is CASSLFSRGDLETQYF. The CDR3 nucleotides are TGCGCCAGCAGCTTGTTTTCGCGGGGGGACCTAGAGACCCAGTACTTC.

The gene calls are TRBV4-2 and TRBJ2-1; 7 bases line up with TRBD1. The V and J ends lost 0 bases and 7 bases, in that order; junction bases with no gene match: 6. The CDR3 length is 15 residues. The V gene's germline CDR1 is LGHNA and CDR2 YNFKEQ. The CDR3 DNA sequence: TGTGCCAGCAGCCAAGAAGGGGGCCCCGGAAATGAGCAGTTCTTC. The encoded protein is CASSQEGGPGNEQFF.

The chain employs TRBV18 and TRBJ2-1, with 9 positions matching TRBD2. With 1 base clipped from V and 3 bases from J, the junction kept 7 bases outside the gene matches. The germline CDR1 and CDR2 sequences are KGHSH and LQKENI. The CDR3 runs 17 residues. CDR3 DNA: TGTGCCAGCTCACCACAGATAGCGGGGGACCACTACAATGAGCAGTTCTTC. Encoded protein: CASSPQIAGDHYNEQFF. Combining the CDR3 with reference TRBV18 and TRBJ2-1 gives the whole variable domain NAGVMQNPRHLVRRRGQEARLRCSPMKGHSHVYWYRQLPEEGLKFMVYLQKENIIDESGMPKERFSAEFPKEGPSILRIQQVVRGDSAAYFCASSPQIAGDHYNEQFFGPGTRLTVL.

The table lists this clone with a count of one. The chain links TRBV19 to TRBJ2-5, with D possibly being TRBD1 (5 bases). CDR1 LNHDA and CDR2 SQIVND come from the germline V gene (reference sequence). Deletions cut 4 bases from V and 1 base from J, with 16 bases between. This CDR3 has 16 amino acids. Here the CDR3 reads CASSKFGALVQETQYF. The CDR3 region has the DNA TGTGCCAGTAGTAAGTTTGGGGCCCTAGTCCAAGAGACCCAGTACTTC.

V is TRBV5-4 and J is TRBJ1-2; D is ambiguous. Trimming stripped 1 base from V and 5 bases from J, with 6 bases between. Germline V gene sequence: CDR1 SGHNT, CDR2 YYREEE (reference sequence). The CDR3 totals 12 residues. The CDR3 DNA is TGTGCCAGCAGCTTGAACAGATATGGCTACACCTTC. It translates to CASSLNRYGYTF.

This chain uses TRBV7-8 with TRBJ1-6; no definite D call. Germline assignment: CDR1 SGHVS and CDR2 FQNEAQ. The CDR3 length is 14 residues. V was trimmed by 7 bases and J by 7 bases, leaving 14 bases between them. CDR3 amino acids: CASTSRERNSPLHF. CDR3 bases: TGTGCCAGCACCTCGAGGGAGAGAAATTCACCCCTCCACTTT.

The genes are TRBV19 and TRBJ1-5; D is possibly TRBD1 (6 bases). CDR3 size: 15 residues. From germline, CDR1 is LNHDA and CDR2 SQIVND (reference sequence). V gave up 4 bases and J gave up 3 bases, with 13 bases separating them. The CDR3 reads CASSTTDRDNQPQHF. The CDR3 coding sequence is TGTGCCAGTAGTACCACGGACAGAGACAATCAGCCCCAGCATTTT.

The chain uses TRBV10-3 and TRBJ2-7, with D perhaps matching TRBD2 (7 bases). The V end lost 6 bases, the J end lost 0 bases, and 27 bases lay between the germline ends. Germline CDR1 reads ENHRY; CDR2 reads SYGVKD. This CDR3 region has 19 residues. CDR3 in amino acids: CAISDQGGSYGGSSYEQYF. CDR3 nucleotides: TGTGCCATCAGCGACCAAGGGGGGAGCTACGGGGGGAGCTCCTACGAGCAGTACTTC.

This chain uses TRBV30 with TRBJ2-6; TRBD1 agrees at 7 bases. The germline V gene encodes CDR1 GTSNPN and CDR2 SVGIG (reference sequence). The CDR3 covers 16 residues. The V gene end was trimmed by 2 bases and the J gene end by 0 bases; junction bases not matched to a gene: 4. For the CDR3, the DNA is TGTGCCTGGAGTCTAAGGGGGCTCTCTGGGGCCAACGTCCTGACTTTC. This encodes CAWSLRGLSGANVLTF.

The chain is built from TRBV6-1 and TRBJ1-1; a weak D match, TRBD1 (6 bases). V gave up 6 bases and J gave up 1 base, with 15 bases separating them. Germline values: CDR1 MNHNS, CDR2 SASEGT. The CDR3 extends over 15 amino acids. The CDR3 sequence is CASRELKTGNTEAFF. In DNA form, the CDR3 reads TGTGCCAGCAGGGAACTGAAGACAGGGAACACTGAAGCTTTCTTT.

This rearrangement joins TRBV30 to TRBJ1-2; D unresolved. Germline lookup yields CDR1 GTSNPN and CDR2 SVGIG (reference sequence). Deletions cut 0 bases from V and 4 bases from J, with 12 bases between. The CDR3 has 14 residues. Here the CDR3 reads CAWSVGQVSYGYTF. The CDR3 region has the DNA TGTGCCTGGAGTGTAGGGCAGGTGTCCTATGGCTACACCTTC.

The CDR3 protein is CASSQVRAWNQPQHF. The CDR3 bases are TGCGCCAGCAGCCAAGTAAGGGCGTGGAATCAGCCCCAGCATTTT. The chain recombines TRBV4-1 with TRBJ1-5; the D is unclear. V was cut by 1 base and J by 4 bases, with 11 bases left in between. Germline-derived CDR1 and CDR2 are MGHRA and YSYEKL. This CDR3 is built from 15 residues.

This chain connects TRBV5-1 to TRBJ2-2; D is possibly TRBD2 (6 bases). CDR3 length: 16 residues. V lost 1 base and J 0 bases, leaving 10 bases between the germline ends. Germline loops: CDR1 SGHRS, CDR2 YFSETQ. Written as DNA, the CDR3 is TGCGCCAGCAGCTTGTCAGGGACTTCGAACACCGGGGAGCTGTTTTTT. It is translated as CASSLSGTSNTGELFF. Variable domain in full (rest from reference TRBV5-1 and TRBJ2-2): KAGVTQTPRYLIKTRGQQVTLSCSPISGHRSVSWYQQTPGQGLQFLFEYFSETQRNKGNFPGRFSGRQFSNSRSEMNVSTLELGDSALYLCASSLSGTSNTGELFFGEGSRLTVL.